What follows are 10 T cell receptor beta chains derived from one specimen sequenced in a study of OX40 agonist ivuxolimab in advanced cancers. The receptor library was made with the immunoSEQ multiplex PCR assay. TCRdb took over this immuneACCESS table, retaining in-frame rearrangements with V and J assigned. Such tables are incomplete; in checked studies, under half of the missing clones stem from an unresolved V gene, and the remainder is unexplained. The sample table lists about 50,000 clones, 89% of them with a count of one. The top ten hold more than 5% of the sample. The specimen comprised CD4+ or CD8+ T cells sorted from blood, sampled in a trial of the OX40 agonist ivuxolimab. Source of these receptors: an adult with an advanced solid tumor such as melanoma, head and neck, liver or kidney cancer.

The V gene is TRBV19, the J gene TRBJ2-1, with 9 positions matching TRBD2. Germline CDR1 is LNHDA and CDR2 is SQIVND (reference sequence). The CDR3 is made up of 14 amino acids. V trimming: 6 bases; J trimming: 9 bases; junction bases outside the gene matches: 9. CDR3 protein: CASSQRGLAPEQFF. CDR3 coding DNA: TGTGCCAGTAGCCAACGGGGACTAGCTCCTGAGCAGTTCTTC.

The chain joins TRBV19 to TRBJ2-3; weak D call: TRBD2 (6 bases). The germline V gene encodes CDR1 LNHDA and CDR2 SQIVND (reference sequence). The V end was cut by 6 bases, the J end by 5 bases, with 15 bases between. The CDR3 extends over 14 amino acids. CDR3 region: CASSSKEGIDTQYF. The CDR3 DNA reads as TGTGCCAGTAGCTCCAAGGAGGGGATAGATACGCAGTATTTT.

The CDR3 reads CATSRERGGHSDTQYF. The CDR3 DNA is TGTGCCACCAGCAGAGAACGGGGGGGCCACTCAGATACGCAGTATTTT. The chain carries TRBV15 and TRBJ2-3; 8 positions agree with TRBD2. The CDR3 is 16 amino acids. With V trimmed by 0 bases and J by 4 bases, 6 bases remained unmatched. The V gene's germline CDR1 is LNHNV and CDR2 YYDKDF (reference sequence).

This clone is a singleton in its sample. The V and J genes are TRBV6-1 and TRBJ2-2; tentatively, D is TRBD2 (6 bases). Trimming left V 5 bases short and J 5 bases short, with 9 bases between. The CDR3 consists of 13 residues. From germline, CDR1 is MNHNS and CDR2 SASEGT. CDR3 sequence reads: CASSWGVTGELFF. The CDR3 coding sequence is TGTGCCAGCAGTTGGGGGGTTACCGGGGAGCTGTTTTTT.

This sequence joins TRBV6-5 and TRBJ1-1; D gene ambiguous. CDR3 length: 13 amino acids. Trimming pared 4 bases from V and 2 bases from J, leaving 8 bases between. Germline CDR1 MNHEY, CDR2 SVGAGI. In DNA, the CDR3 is TGTGCCAGCAGTTCCGTGGGTAACACTGAAGCTTTCTTT. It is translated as CASSSVGNTEAFF.

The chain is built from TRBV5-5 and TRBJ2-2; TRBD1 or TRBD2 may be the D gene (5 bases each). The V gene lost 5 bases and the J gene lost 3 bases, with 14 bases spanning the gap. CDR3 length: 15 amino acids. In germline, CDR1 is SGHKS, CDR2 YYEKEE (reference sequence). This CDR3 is CASRSYQGDTGELFF. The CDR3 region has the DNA TGTGCCAGCAGGAGTTATCAGGGAGACACCGGGGAGCTGTTTTTT.

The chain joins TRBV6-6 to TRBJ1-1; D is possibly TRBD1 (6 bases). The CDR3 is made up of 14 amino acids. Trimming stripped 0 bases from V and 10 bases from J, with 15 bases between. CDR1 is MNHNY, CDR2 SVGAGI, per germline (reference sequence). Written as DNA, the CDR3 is TGTGCCAGCAGTTACTCGTCAGGGGAGGTGGGAGCTTTCTTT. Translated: CASSYSSGEVGAFF.

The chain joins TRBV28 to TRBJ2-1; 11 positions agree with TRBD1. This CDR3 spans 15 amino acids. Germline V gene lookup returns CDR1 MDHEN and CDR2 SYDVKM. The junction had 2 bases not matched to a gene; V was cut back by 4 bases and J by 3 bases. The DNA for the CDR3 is TGTGCCAGCAGTTGGGACAGGGGGGGCTACAATGAGCAGTTCTTC. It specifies CASSWDRGGYNEQFF.

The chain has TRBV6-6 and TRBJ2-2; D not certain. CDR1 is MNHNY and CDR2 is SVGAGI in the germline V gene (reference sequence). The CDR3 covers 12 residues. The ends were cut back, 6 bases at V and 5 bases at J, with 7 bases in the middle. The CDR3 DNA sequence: TGTGCCAGCAGGGCGGAAACCGGGGAGCTGTTTTTT. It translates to CASRAETGELFF.

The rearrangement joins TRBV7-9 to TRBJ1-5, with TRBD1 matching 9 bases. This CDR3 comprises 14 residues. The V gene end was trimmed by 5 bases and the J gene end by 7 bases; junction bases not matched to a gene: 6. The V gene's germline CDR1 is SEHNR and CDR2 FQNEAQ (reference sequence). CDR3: CASSIGQGRQPQHF. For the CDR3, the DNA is TGTGCCAGCAGCATCGGACAGGGGCGGCAGCCCCAGCATTTT.